Included here is one TCR beta chain sequence, with context. These data originate in a study of blood T cell repertoires in COVID-19. Original methodology: Amplification of reference gene primers provided the estimated nucleated cell counts. TCRdb's table, derived via immunoSEQ multiplex PCR, lists solely in-frame clones and lacks some. V, J and clone size reflect that table, while D and trimming were determined from the DNA. The repertoire includes around 110,000 clones, 82% of them detected once, and approximately 7.6% sits in the top ten. Material: peripheral blood. This receptor was obtained from a man between 65 and 85 years old with active or convalescent COVID-19.

The CDR3, as DNA: TGTGCCAGCAGCTTAGCAGGGGGAATTTACGAGCAGTACTTC. Its protein is CASSLAGGIYEQYF. The chain has TRBV7-9 and TRBJ2-7; D may be TRBD1 (6 bases). The V gene lost 0 bases and the J gene lost 4 bases, with 10 bases spanning the gap. The CDR3 contains 14 residues. Germline V gene lookup returns CDR1 SEHNR and CDR2 FQNEAQ (reference sequence).